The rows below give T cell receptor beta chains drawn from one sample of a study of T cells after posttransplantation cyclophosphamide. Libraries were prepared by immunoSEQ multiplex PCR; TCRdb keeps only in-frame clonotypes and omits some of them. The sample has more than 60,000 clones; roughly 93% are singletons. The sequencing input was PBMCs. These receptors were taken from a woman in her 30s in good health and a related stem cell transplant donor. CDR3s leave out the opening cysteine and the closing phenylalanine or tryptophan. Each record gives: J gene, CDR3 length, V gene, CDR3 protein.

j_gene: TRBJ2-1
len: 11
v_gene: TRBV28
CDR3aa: ASSFRVVSEQF

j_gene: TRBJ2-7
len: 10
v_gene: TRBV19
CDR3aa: ASSPGSYEQY

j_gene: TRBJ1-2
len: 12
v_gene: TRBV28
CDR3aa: ASQAGGSNYGYT

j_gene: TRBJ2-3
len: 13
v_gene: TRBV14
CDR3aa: ASSWDYGSTDTQY

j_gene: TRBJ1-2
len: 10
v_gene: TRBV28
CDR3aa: ASSLEGPRRT

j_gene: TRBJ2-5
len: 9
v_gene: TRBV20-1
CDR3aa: SASLTETQY

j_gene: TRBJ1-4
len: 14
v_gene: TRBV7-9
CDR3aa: ASTNARAGALEKLF

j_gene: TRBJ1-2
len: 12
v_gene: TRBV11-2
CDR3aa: ASSLAGTGYGYT

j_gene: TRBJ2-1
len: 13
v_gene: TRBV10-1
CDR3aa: ASSETRTGVNEQF

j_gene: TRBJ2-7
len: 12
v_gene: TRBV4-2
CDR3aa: ASSPQFPTYEQY

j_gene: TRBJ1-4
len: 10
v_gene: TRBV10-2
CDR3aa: ASSSRDEKLF

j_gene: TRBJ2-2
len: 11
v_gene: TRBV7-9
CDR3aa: ASSLVDTGELF

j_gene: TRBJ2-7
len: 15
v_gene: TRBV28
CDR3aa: ASRGTRTGRDSYEQY

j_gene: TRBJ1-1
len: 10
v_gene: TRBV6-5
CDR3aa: ASRAGGPEAF

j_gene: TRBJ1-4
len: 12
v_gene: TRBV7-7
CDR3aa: ASSKTRSNEKLF

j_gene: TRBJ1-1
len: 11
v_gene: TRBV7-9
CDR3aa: ASSLAHDTEAF

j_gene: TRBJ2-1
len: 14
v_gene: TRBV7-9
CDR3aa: ASSSRQVSSYNEQF

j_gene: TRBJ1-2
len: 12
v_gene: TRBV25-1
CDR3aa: ASSEWGASNGYT

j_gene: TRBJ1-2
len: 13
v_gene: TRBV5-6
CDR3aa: ASSVPGQGGLGYT

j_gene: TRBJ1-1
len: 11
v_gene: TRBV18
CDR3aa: ASSPQGNTEAF

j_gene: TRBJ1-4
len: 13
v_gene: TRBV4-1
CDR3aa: ASSDPGPTPEKLF

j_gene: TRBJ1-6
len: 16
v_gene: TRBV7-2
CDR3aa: ASSFHQERTDHNSPLH

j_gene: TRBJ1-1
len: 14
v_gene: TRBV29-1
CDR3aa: SVGLWTGKANTEAF

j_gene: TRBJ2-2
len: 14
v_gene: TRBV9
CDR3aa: ASSVADRGLTGELF

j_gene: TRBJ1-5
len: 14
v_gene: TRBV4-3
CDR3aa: ASSQDLRGGNQPQH

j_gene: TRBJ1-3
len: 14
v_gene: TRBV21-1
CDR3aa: ASSKLGTLPGNTIY

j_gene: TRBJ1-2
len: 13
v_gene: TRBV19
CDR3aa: ASSIDHANPYGYT

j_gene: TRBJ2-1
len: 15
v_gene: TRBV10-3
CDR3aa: AISDELAGGLWNEQF

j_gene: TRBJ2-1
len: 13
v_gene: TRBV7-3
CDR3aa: ASSLLPSGHNEQF